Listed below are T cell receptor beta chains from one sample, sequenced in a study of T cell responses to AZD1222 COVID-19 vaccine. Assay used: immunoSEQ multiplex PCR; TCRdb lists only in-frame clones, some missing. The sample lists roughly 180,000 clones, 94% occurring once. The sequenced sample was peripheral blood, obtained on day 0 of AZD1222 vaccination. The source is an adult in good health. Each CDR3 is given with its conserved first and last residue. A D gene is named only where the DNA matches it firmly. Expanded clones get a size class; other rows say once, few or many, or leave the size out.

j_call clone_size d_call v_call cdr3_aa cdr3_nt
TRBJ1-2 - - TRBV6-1 CASSEKRTVNYGYTF TGTGCCAGCAGTGAAAAGCGGACAGTCAACTATGGCTACACCTTC
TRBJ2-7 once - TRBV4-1 CASSPSQGRSYEQYF TGCGCCAGCAGCCCTTCACAGGGACGCTCCTACGAGCAGTACTTC
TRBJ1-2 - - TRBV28 CASRTTLGRGYTF TGTGCCAGCAGGACGACTTTGGGTCGGGGCTACACCTTC
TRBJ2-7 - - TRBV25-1 CASSPIGDAGEQYF TGTGCCAGCAGCCCTATAGGGGACGCGGGGGAGCAGTACTTC
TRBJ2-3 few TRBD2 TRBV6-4 CASSERTSGTDTQYF TGTGCCAGCAGTGAAAGGACTAGCGGGACAGATACGCAGTATTTT
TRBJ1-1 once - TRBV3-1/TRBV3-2 CASSQAFRGVRDTEAFF TGTGCCAGCAGCCAAGCCTTCCGCGGGGTTCGAGACACTGAAGCTTTCTTT
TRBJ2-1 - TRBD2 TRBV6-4 CASSGTSGSGEQFF TGTGCCAGCAGTGGGACTAGCGGGAGTGGGGAGCAGTTCTTC
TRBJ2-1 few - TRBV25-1 CASSAAEYNEQFF TGTGCCAGCAGTGCGGCGGAGTACAATGAGCAGTTCTTC
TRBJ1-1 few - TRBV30 CAWSVGINTEAFF TGTGCCTGGAGTGTGGGAATTAACACTGAAGCTTTCTTT
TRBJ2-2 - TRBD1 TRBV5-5 CASSLSGQGANHGELFF TGTGCCAGCAGCTTGTCGGGCCAGGGGGCAAATCACGGGGAGCTGTTTTTT
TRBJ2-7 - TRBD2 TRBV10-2 CASSRPSGRAVYEQYF TGCGCCAGCAGTAGACCCAGCGGGAGGGCCGTCTACGAGCAGTACTTC
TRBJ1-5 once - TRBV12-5 CASAPTAIPRVSNQPQHF TGTGCTAGTGCCCCCACAGCTATTCCTAGGGTCAGCAATCAGCCCCAGCATTTT
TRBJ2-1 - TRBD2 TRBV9 CASSVTSGTYNEQFF TGTGCCAGCAGCGTGACTAGCGGGACCTACAATGAGCAGTTCTTC
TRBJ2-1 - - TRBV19 CASSIIGEQFF TGTGCCAGTAGTATAATCGGTGAGCAGTTCTTC
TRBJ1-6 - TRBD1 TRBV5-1 CASSSQQGADSPLHF TGCGCCAGCAGCTCCCAACAGGGGGCTGACTCACCCCTCCACTTT
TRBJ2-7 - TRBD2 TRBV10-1 CASSAGGYEQYF TGCGCCAGCAGTGCGGGGGGCTACGAGCAGTACTTC